This TCR beta chain stems from a study of tissue T cells after allogeneic stem cell transplantation (dated by TCRdb to between 2021 and 2023). About the full investigation: Over a roughly three-year period, about 7 adult allo-HCT recipients with steroid-refractory GVHD were prospectively enrolled in a research-autopsy study. The human arm was a prospective observational study without blinding or randomization. Pre-transplant PBMCs were of recipient origin and were available from five GVHD patients. Gastrointestinal GVHD was present in all GVHD patients, each of whom received several lines of GVHD-directed therapy, and 4 or 5 of these patients also had skin involvement. Grafts from donors were received by all GVHD patients, with four grafts being unmodified and three being CD34-selected to deplete T cells. For viably preserved blood and marrow, CD3+ T cells were flow-sorted when cell numbers allowed, whereas DNA was extracted directly from smaller samples. Using research autopsies of patients with and without GVHD, plus mouse models of GVHD, the study profiled TCR beta repertoires across many tissues.

V is reduced by 2 bases and J by 4 bases, leaving a spacing of 8 bases between them. From the cysteine up to the phenylalanine, the CDR3 has a length of 13 residues. The read is trimmed to its CDR3 DNA, 39 bases read in frame from base 1. Reading the germline V gene gives CDR1 MNHEY and CDR2 SVGAGI. In regard to this clone: Its antigen is unknown. No base quality values were provided; no much bigger clone lies one nucleotide off.

The paper's findings and limits, for the study overall: Few T cell clones were found to be shared across patients, but shared repertoire signatures across patients were revealed in a tissue-specific fashion by motif-based clustering. In both patients and mice, only a limited portion of the TCR repertoire detected in tissues was captured by blood and spleen T cells. The study did not determine which tissue TCRs were alloreactive or antigen-specific, and some clones might have been persisting host cells. Within patients, how anatomically similar the tissues were was a key factor in shaping TCR repertoire composition, regardless of disease or transplant status. A small and clinically heterogeneous patient cohort was studied, and sampling depth was acknowledged as a limitation.

The library was made by the immunoSEQ multiplex PCR assay. TCRbeta CDR3 sequencing was performed at survey depth by Adaptive Biotechnologies, and CDR3 sequences, V/J genes, productive frequency and template counts were reported. Amplification of TCR beta CDR3 regions was performed from genomic DNA rather than from RNA. As for the authors' bioinformatics: Jensen-Shannon divergence was used to quantify pairwise repertoire overlap between tissues, with a value of 1 indicating complete divergence and a value of 0 indicating identical repertoires. Based on pairwise JSD values, tissues were grouped by single-linkage agglomerative hierarchical clustering, and the results were shown as dendrograms. GLIPH2 was run on all patient samples with simulation_depth 1000, kmer_min_depth 3 and cdr3_length_cutoff 8, and groups with more than two unique CDR3s were retained. In a standardized tissue-overlap score, Jaccard GLIPH-group overlap across patients was extrapolated to a standard repertoire size of 1000 clones. Associations of diversity with clinical or experimental variables used linear mixed-effect models with tissue fixed effects and individual random effects. TCRdb mirrors the immuneACCESS table, restricted to in-frame sequences. Some clones are absent from its copies; in checked studies, under half trace to an unresolved V gene, and the reason for the others is unknown. V and J calls and clone size follow that table, whereas D and trimming were derived from the DNA. The sample table holds around 28,000 clones, of which over 75% were seen once. The top ten constitute over 3% of the sample.

What this sample's time point label stands for: recipient (host-origin) PBMCs collected before allo-HCT. This TCR derives from a woman aged 18 to 50 who later had graft-versus-host disease after an allogeneic stem cell transplant. The sequenced sample was blood, obtained before transplantation. Recombination connected TRBV6-5 to TRBJ1-2, with the D gene not confidently named. The CDR3 region reads CASSYERTYGYTF. The nucleotides read TGTGCCAGCAGTTACGAACGGACCTATGGCTACACCTTC.